This T cell receptor (beta chain) was sequenced for a study of blood T cell repertoires in COVID-19. Trimming cost V 10 bases and J 2 bases; bases outside gene matches: 18. The CDR3 is 19 amino acids. Germline-derived CDR1 and CDR2 are WNHNN and SYGVQD (reference sequence). Profiled with immunoSEQ multiplex PCR; TCRdb holds only in-frame clones, not every one. The table lists 100,000 or so clones, more than 65% of them singletons. The J gene is TRBJ1-6, the V gene TRBV10-1, with 9 bases that match TRBD1. Specimen: peripheral blood. This sequence originates from a woman aged 70 to 79 with acute or convalescent COVID-19. The DNA of the CDR3 is TGCGCCAAACTCATTACGGGACAGGGTATTGTCACCTATAATTCACCCCTCCACTTT. This encodes CAKLITGQGIVTYNSPLHF.